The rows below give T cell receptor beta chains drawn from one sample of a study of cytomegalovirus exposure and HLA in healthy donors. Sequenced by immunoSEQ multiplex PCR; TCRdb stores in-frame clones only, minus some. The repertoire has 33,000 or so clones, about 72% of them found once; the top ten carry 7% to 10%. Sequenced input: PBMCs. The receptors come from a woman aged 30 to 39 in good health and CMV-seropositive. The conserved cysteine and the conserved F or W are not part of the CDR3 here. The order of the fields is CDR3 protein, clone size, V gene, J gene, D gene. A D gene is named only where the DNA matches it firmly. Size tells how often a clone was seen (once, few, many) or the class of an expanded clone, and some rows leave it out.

cdr3_aa: SVEGSSEAF
clone_size: .
v_call: TRBV29-1
j_call: TRBJ1-1
d_call: .

cdr3_aa: ASSSTGATNEKLF
clone_size: .
v_call: TRBV28
j_call: TRBJ1-4
d_call: TRBD1

cdr3_aa: ASSEARAGGYEQY
clone_size: .
v_call: TRBV6-1
j_call: TRBJ2-7
d_call: TRBD2

cdr3_aa: ASSEGLNTGELF
clone_size: few
v_call: TRBV6-4
j_call: TRBJ2-2
d_call: .

cdr3_aa: ASSQDTYSYEQY
clone_size: .
v_call: TRBV7-8
j_call: TRBJ2-7
d_call: .

cdr3_aa: PSKLGGYEADTQY
clone_size: .
v_call: TRBV27
j_call: TRBJ2-3
d_call: TRBD1

cdr3_aa: ASSKGTGPNSPLH
clone_size: .
v_call: TRBV18
j_call: TRBJ1-6
d_call: TRBD1

cdr3_aa: ASSLSAAGAKNIQY
clone_size: few
v_call: TRBV7-9
j_call: TRBJ2-4
d_call: .

cdr3_aa: ASYRGGGNQPQH
clone_size: .
v_call: TRBV12-5
j_call: TRBJ1-5
d_call: TRBD1

cdr3_aa: ATSSGASSYEQY
clone_size: once
v_call: TRBV19
j_call: TRBJ2-7
d_call: TRBD2

cdr3_aa: ASSRKGKSRTGRQETQY
clone_size: few
v_call: TRBV23-1
j_call: TRBJ2-5
d_call: TRBD1

cdr3_aa: ASIEFAGGPGELF
clone_size: few
v_call: TRBV5-1
j_call: TRBJ2-2
d_call: TRBD2

cdr3_aa: ATSRGAGVAAGNTIY
clone_size: .
v_call: TRBV15
j_call: TRBJ1-3
d_call: .

cdr3_aa: ASRGTSGSWETQY
clone_size: .
v_call: TRBV2
j_call: TRBJ2-5
d_call: TRBD2

cdr3_aa: ASSLVQGSTEAF
clone_size: .
v_call: TRBV5-4
j_call: TRBJ1-1
d_call: .

cdr3_aa: ASSLEGAYGYT
clone_size: .
v_call: TRBV5-1
j_call: TRBJ1-2
d_call: .

cdr3_aa: ASSDSASYNEQF
clone_size: few
v_call: TRBV2
j_call: TRBJ2-1
d_call: .

cdr3_aa: AWSVLGFQGTEAF
clone_size: .
v_call: TRBV30
j_call: TRBJ1-1
d_call: .

cdr3_aa: ASSATGTSGANVLT
clone_size: .
v_call: TRBV6-1
j_call: TRBJ2-6
d_call: .

cdr3_aa: ASSELDREETQY
clone_size: .
v_call: TRBV25-1
j_call: TRBJ2-5
d_call: TRBD1

cdr3_aa: ASTGTGGKNTEAF
clone_size: .
v_call: TRBV5-1
j_call: TRBJ1-1
d_call: TRBD1

cdr3_aa: ASSPPTGGASNEQF
clone_size: .
v_call: TRBV7-9
j_call: TRBJ2-1
d_call: TRBD1

cdr3_aa: ASSLSNRVTGELF
clone_size: .
v_call: TRBV27
j_call: TRBJ2-2
d_call: .

cdr3_aa: ASRQKYRGETQY
clone_size: .
v_call: TRBV28
j_call: TRBJ2-5
d_call: TRBD1

cdr3_aa: ASSLDGANEQF
clone_size: few
v_call: TRBV7-3
j_call: TRBJ2-1
d_call: .

cdr3_aa: ASSLVRGRDEKLF
clone_size: .
v_call: TRBV7-8
j_call: TRBJ1-4
d_call: .

cdr3_aa: ASSLSSSYNEQF
clone_size: .
v_call: TRBV5-1
j_call: TRBJ2-1
d_call: .

cdr3_aa: ASSQDLQVQWGYT
clone_size: .
v_call: TRBV4-2
j_call: TRBJ1-2
d_call: .

cdr3_aa: ASSFDSLNEKLF
clone_size: .
v_call: TRBV5-1
j_call: TRBJ1-4
d_call: .

cdr3_aa: ASSLGAGEGRNEQF
clone_size: .
v_call: TRBV11-3
j_call: TRBJ2-1
d_call: .

cdr3_aa: ASSVSGLGSYEQY
clone_size: .
v_call: TRBV9
j_call: TRBJ2-7
d_call: .

cdr3_aa: ASSFGTSGGQETQY
clone_size: .
v_call: TRBV7-2
j_call: TRBJ2-5
d_call: TRBD2

cdr3_aa: ASSTGTGIFNYGYT
clone_size: .
v_call: TRBV27
j_call: TRBJ1-2
d_call: TRBD1

cdr3_aa: ASSLNGRGGETQY
clone_size: .
v_call: TRBV7-3
j_call: TRBJ2-5
d_call: .

cdr3_aa: SVVGSTGQPQH
clone_size: .
v_call: TRBV29-1
j_call: TRBJ1-5
d_call: .

cdr3_aa: ASTEGAGDTQY
clone_size: .
v_call: TRBV5-1
j_call: TRBJ2-3
d_call: TRBD1

cdr3_aa: SAMADEAF
clone_size: .
v_call: TRBV20-1
j_call: TRBJ1-1
d_call: .

cdr3_aa: ASSQDSPGQY
clone_size: once
v_call: TRBV6-1
j_call: TRBJ2-7
d_call: .

cdr3_aa: ASSESTADQETQY
clone_size: .
v_call: TRBV10-1
j_call: TRBJ2-5
d_call: .

cdr3_aa: ASSPGVGRSTNEKLF
clone_size: few
v_call: TRBV18
j_call: TRBJ1-4
d_call: .

cdr3_aa: ASSTGHMSGNTIY
clone_size: .
v_call: TRBV19
j_call: TRBJ1-3
d_call: .

cdr3_aa: ASSQVPGGGETQY
clone_size: .
v_call: TRBV4-1
j_call: TRBJ2-5
d_call: TRBD2

cdr3_aa: ASSPQGAFANTGELF
clone_size: few
v_call: TRBV7-2
j_call: TRBJ2-2
d_call: .

cdr3_aa: ASSNSRIDYGYT
clone_size: once
v_call: TRBV19
j_call: TRBJ1-2
d_call: .

cdr3_aa: ASSFNSGGSEAF
clone_size: .
v_call: TRBV6-5
j_call: TRBJ1-1
d_call: .

cdr3_aa: ASTPPQGLPNYGYT
clone_size: .
v_call: TRBV11-2
j_call: TRBJ1-2
d_call: TRBD1

cdr3_aa: ASSQDPDYEQY
clone_size: .
v_call: TRBV4-1
j_call: TRBJ2-7
d_call: .

cdr3_aa: ASASGNQPQH
clone_size: .
v_call: TRBV11-2
j_call: TRBJ1-5
d_call: .

cdr3_aa: ASSPLAGGICEQF
clone_size: .
v_call: TRBV7-3
j_call: TRBJ2-1
d_call: TRBD2

cdr3_aa: ASSFTPGTSGSYNEQF
clone_size: .
v_call: TRBV7-9
j_call: TRBJ2-1
d_call: TRBD2

cdr3_aa: ASRRTRATNEKLF
clone_size: .
v_call: TRBV6-5
j_call: TRBJ1-4
d_call: .

cdr3_aa: ASSLAGTVRNTEAF
clone_size: .
v_call: TRBV11-2
j_call: TRBJ1-1
d_call: TRBD1

cdr3_aa: AISLTSGDSYNEQF
clone_size: .
v_call: TRBV10-3
j_call: TRBJ2-1
d_call: TRBD2

cdr3_aa: ASSLVGGAVQETQY
clone_size: .
v_call: TRBV7-8
j_call: TRBJ2-5
d_call: .

cdr3_aa: ASSVSQGRTEAF
clone_size: .
v_call: TRBV5-1
j_call: TRBJ1-1
d_call: .

cdr3_aa: AGREGGSGANVLT
clone_size: .
v_call: TRBV6-1
j_call: TRBJ2-6
d_call: TRBD2

cdr3_aa: AISESWTRSYEQY
clone_size: .
v_call: TRBV10-3
j_call: TRBJ2-7
d_call: .